In this sample, the clone carrying this T cell receptor (beta chain) turned up many times. Its specificity is unknown. The making of cDNA relied on 5'RACE with 10-nucleotide random UMIs. Every sequencing run generated over 190 million TCR-beta sequences from 15-18 subjects. A single record per CDR3 protein comes from TCRdb applying MiXCR to the 5' RACE reads. The data contain about 120,000 distinct CDR3 sequences, roughly 3.2% of them singletons. This entry is derived from a study of neurological immune-mediated disorders. As for the study in general: Relapsing-remitting disease was seen in 31 of the 34 multiple sclerosis patients, and secondary progressive disease was seen in 3.

Study findings and constraints: Subjects shared no identical expanded-clone CDR3 amino acid sequences, suggesting private TCR-beta repertoires in all groups.

This TCR was recovered from a woman aged 30 to 39 with multiple sclerosis. The sample was PBMCs.

The CDR3 is CASSPRTGAPYEQYF. The CDR3 DNA sequence: TGTGCCAGCAGCCCGCGGACAGGTGCCCCCTACGAGCAGTACTTC. This rearrangement joins TRBV7-2 to TRBJ2-7, with 7 bases lining up with TRBD1. Germline V gene sequence: CDR1 SGHTA, CDR2 FQGNSA. With V trimmed by 5 bases and J by 2 bases, 9 bases remained unmatched. This CDR3 has 15 amino acids.